These 8 T cell receptor beta chains share one sample of origin, sequenced in a study of glioma-infiltrating T cells. The iRepertoire nested amplicon-rescue multiplex PCR amplified TCR alpha and beta CDR3s from RNA. TCRdb reanalysed the multiplex PCR reads using MiXCR and keeps one entry per CDR3 protein. The sample shows around 350,000 distinct CDR3 sequences, roughly two fifths of them seen only once. Sequenced material: glioma tissue, nonneoplastic brain tissue, or PBMCs (not recorded which). The receptors originated from a human donor with low-grade glioma or glioblastoma, undergoing nonglioma brain surgery, or in good health (not recorded which).

The table lists this clonotype with a few counts. The V call is TRBV20-1, the J call TRBJ1-2, with TRBD1 as a possible D gene (5 bases). The CDR3 sequence is 13 residues long. Germline CDR1 reads DFQATT; CDR2 reads SNEGSKA (reference sequence). The chain's CDR3 is CSATKGKLDGYTF. CDR3 in DNA: TGCAGCGCCACCAAGGGGAAGCTCGATGGCTACACCTTC.

This clonotype occurred once. It is likely a read error, because the conserved phenylalanine at the end of the CDR3 is missing. In DNA form, the CDR3 reads TGTGCCAGCAACAAAGGGGGGCTAACCTACGAGCAGTACTAC. Residues: CASNKGGLTYEQYY. J is TRBJ2-7 and V is TRBV27; D is tentatively TRBD1 or TRBD2 (6 bases each). This CDR3 comprises 14 residues. CDR1 is MNHEY, CDR2 SMNVEV, per germline (reference sequence). With 7 bases removed from V and 2 bases from J, the gap between germline ends came to 15 bases.

With regard to this clonotype: The junction and the germline gene differ at one end; a read error may be behind it. V gene TRBV20-1 combines with J gene TRBJ2-4; D gene ambiguous. The CDR3 loop spans 15 amino acids. Germline CDR1 DFQATT, CDR2 SNEGSKA (reference sequence). The CDR3 sequence: CSAENPQRAKNIKYF. CDR3 nucleotides: TGCAGTGCTGAAAACCCTCAGAGAGCCAAAAACATTAAGTACTTC.

The chain joins TRBV6-1 to TRBJ1-2; 7 positions match TRBD1. V shed 10 bases, J shed 8 bases, and the junction held 10 bases outside the gene matches. Germline loops: CDR1 MNHNS, CDR2 SASEGT. This CDR3 has 12 residues. This chain's CDR3 is CAIRQGTGGYTF. The CDR3 region has the DNA TGTGCCATCAGACAGGGTACAGGAGGCTACACCTTC.

The genes are TRBV7-9 and TRBJ1-1, with D unclear. CDR1 is SEHNR, CDR2 FQNEAQ, per germline (reference sequence). This CDR3 comprises 16 residues. The ends were cut back, 1 base at V and 1 base at J, with 13 bases in the middle. The CDR3 sequence is CASSLGARHGNTEAFF. The CDR3 nucleotides are TGTGCCAGCAGCTTAGGCGCGAGGCACGGGAACACTGAAGCTTTCTTT.

On this clonotype: It may be a read error: a sequence one base away is much more abundant. The chain couples TRBV20-1 to TRBJ1-1; 7 nucleotides align to TRBD1. The germline V gene has CDR1 DFQATT and CDR2 SNEGSKA (reference sequence). CDR3 size: 15 residues. V lost 4 bases to trimming and J lost 0 bases; unmatched junction nucleotides: 8. CDR3 protein: CSAKDYRGMNTEAFF. The DNA of the CDR3 is TGCAGTGCTAAAGACTACAGGGGCATGAACACTGAAGCTTTCTTT.

The V and J genes are TRBV4-1 and TRBJ2-1; D may be TRBD2 (6 bases). The CDR3 has 13 amino acids. Deletions cut 3 bases from V and 9 bases from J, with 12 bases between. Germline V lookup: CDR1 MGHRA, CDR2 YSYEKL. The CDR3 loop reads CASSQDLASEQFF. The CDR3 DNA reads as TGCGCCAGCAGCCAGGACCTAGCGTCTGAGCAGTTCTTC.

For this clonotype: A single base separates this from a much larger clone, so it may be a read error. This chain uses TRBV6-2 or TRBV6-3 with TRBJ2-5; no clear D. This CDR3 spans 16 amino acids. Germline-derived CDR1 and CDR2 are MNHEY and SVGEGT. V lost 7 bases and J lost 5, with 23 bases in between. Here the CDR3 DNA reads TGTGCCAGCACGTCCCTGCGGAAAACCTGTGGTGAGACCCAGTACTTC. This translates into CASTSLRKTCGETQYF.